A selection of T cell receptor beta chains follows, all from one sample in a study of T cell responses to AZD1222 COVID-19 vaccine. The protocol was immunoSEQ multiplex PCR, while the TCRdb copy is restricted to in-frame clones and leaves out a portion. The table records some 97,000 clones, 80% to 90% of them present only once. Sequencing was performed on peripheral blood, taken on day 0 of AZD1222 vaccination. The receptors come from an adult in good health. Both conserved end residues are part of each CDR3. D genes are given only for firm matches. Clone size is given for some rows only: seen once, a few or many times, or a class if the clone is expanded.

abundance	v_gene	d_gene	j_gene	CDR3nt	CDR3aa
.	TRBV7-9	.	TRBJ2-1	TGTGCCTCCAGCTTATTGGGGGGCTCCTACAATGAGCAGTTCTTC	CASSLLGGSYNEQFF
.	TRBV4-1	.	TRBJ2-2	TGCGCCAGCAGCCAAGACCCAGGGATCACCGGGGAGCTGTTTTTT	CASSQDPGITGELFF
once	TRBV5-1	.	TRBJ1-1	TGCGCCAGCAGCTTGGGCAGGGGCAGGTACACTGAAGCTTTCTTT	CASSLGRGRYTEAFF
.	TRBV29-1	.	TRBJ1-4	TGCAGCGTTGAATGGGCGGGGGCCGATGAAAAACTGTTTTTT	CSVEWAGADEKLFF
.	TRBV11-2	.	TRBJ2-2	TGTGCCAGCAGCTTAGTCATAAACACCGGGGAGCTGTTTTTT	CASSLVINTGELFF
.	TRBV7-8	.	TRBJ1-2	TGTGCCAGCAGCTTAGGGGGGCTGGGGGCCGGGGGCTACACCTTC	CASSLGGLGAGGYTF
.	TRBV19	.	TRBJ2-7	TGTGCCAGTAGCCCCCCCGACACCTACGAGCAGTACTTC	CASSPPDTYEQYF
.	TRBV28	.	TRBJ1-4	TGTGCCAGCAGTTTGCTAGGGATGAAGGTTGAAAAACTGTTTTTT	CASSLLGMKVEKLFF
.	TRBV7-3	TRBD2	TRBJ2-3	TGTGCCAGCAGCTCCGGACTAGCAGAAGATACGCAGTATTTT	CASSSGLAEDTQYF
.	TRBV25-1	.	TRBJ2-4	TGTGCCAGCAGTGAACAGGGGCCCAAAAACATTCAGTACTTC	CASSEQGPKNIQYF
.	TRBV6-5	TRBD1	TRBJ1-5	TGTGCCAGCAGGGGACAGGGGCGCAATCAGCCCCAGCATTTT	CASRGQGRNQPQHF
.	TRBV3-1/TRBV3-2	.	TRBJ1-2	TGTGCCAGCAGCCAAGGTCCAGGGCCGGGCTATGGCTACACCTTC	CASSQGPGPGYGYTF
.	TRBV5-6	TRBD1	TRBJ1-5	TGTGCCAGCAGAATGAAGGGGGCGGGCAATCAGCCCCAGCATTTT	CASRMKGAGNQPQHF
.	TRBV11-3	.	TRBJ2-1	TGTGCCAGCAGCTTAGGGGTTTACAATGAGCAGTTCTTC	CASSLGVYNEQFF
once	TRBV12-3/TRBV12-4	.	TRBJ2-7	TGTGCCAGCAGGGGGAAGGGGAGTTACGAGCAGTACTTC	CASRGKGSYEQYF
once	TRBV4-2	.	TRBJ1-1	TGTGCCAGCAGCCAAGCAGGGGTGGGTCTGGGGAACACTGAAGCTTTCTTT	CASSQAGVGLGNTEAFF
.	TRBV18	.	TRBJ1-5	TGTGCCAGCTCACCGGGGGGGAGCAATCAGCCCCAGCATTTT	CASSPGGSNQPQHF
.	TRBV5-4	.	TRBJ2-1	TGTGCCAGCAGCCCGGACAGACAGGATGAGCAGTTCTTC	CASSPDRQDEQFF
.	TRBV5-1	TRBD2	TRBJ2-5	TGCGCCAGCAGCTGGGGGGAGGGGACCCAGTACTTC	CASSWGEGTQYF
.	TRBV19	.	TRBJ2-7	TGTGCCAGTACTAGAGAGGGGGGTTGGGGCGAGCAGTACTTC	CASTREGGWGEQYF
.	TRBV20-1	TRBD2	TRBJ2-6	TGCAGTGCTAGTACTAGCGGGAGCTCCTCTGGGGCCAACGTCCTGACTTTC	CSASTSGSSSGANVLTF
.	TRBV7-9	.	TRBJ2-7	TGTGCCAGCCGCTTCGGGGGTAACTCCTACGAGCAGTACTTC	CASRFGGNSYEQYF
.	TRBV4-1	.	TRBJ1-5	TGCGCCAGCAGCCTGGGGGCGACAGTCCCCAATCAGCCCCAGCATTTT	CASSLGATVPNQPQHF
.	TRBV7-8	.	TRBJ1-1	TGTGCCAGCGGAATGAGTGGGCTCAACGAAGCTTTCTTT	CASGMSGLNEAFF
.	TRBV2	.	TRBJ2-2	TGTGCCAGCCTCGGAGCCAGAAACTCCGGGGAGCTGTTTTTT	CASLGARNSGELFF
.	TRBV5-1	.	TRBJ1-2	TGCGCCAGCAGTACCGGTGGGGAGGGCTATGGCTACACCTTC	CASSTGGEGYGYTF
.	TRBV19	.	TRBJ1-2	TGTGCCAGTAGTACAAGGACAGCGGTCACTAACTATGGCTACACCTTC	CASSTRTAVTNYGYTF
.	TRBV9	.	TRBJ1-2	TGTGCCAGCACCCTAGGGGGGCTGAACTATGGCTACACCTTC	CASTLGGLNYGYTF
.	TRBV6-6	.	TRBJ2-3	TGTGCCAGCAGTGCACAGGGCACAGATACGCAGTATTTT	CASSAQGTDTQYF
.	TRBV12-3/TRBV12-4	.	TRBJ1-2	TGTGCCAGCAGTACCCCCTCCGGGGTCGACACCTTC	CASSTPSGVDTF
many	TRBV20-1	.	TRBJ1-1	TGCAGTGCAGTTTATGGCGCTGAAGCTTTCTTT	CSAVYGAEAFF
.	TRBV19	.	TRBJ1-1	TGTGCCAGTAAGGAACAGGACACTGAAGCTTTCTTT	CASKEQDTEAFF
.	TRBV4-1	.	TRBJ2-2	TGCGCCAGCAGCCAAGATCCGACGGGACTTTTGAACACCGGGGAGCTGTTTTTT	CASSQDPTGLLNTGELFF
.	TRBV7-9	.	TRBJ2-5	TGTGCCAGCAGCTTAGCCCTTGGGCAGGGCCAAGAGACCCAGTACTTC	CASSLALGQGQETQYF
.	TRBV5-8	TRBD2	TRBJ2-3	TGTGCCAGCAGCTCGGGACTAGCGGGAGGAGATACGCAGTATTTT	CASSSGLAGGDTQYF
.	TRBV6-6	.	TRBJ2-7	TGTGCCAGCAGTGGGAACGCCTACGAGCAGTACTTC	CASSGNAYEQYF
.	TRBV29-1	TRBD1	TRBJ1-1	TGCAGCGCTGAGACAGGGGGCACTGAAGCTTTCTTT	CSAETGGTEAFF
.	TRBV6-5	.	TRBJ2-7	TGTGCCAGCATGTCCTCATACGAGCAGTACTTC	CASMSSYEQYF